The rows below give T cell receptor beta chains drawn from one sample of a study of molecular identifiers for immune sequencing clone quantification. TCRdb recomputed calls from the PCR reads with MiXCR, one row per CDR3 protein. The sample shows over 600,000 distinct CDR3 sequences, around 20% of them seen only once. Source material: naive CD8+ T cells from blood, with Jurkat cell RNA spiked in. These receptors were collected from a human donor in good health. Some libraries in this study had Jurkat cell RNA spiked in. Both conserved end residues are part of each CDR3. Fields, in order: D gene, clone size, J gene, V gene, CDR3 protein, CDR3 DNA. D genes are given only for firm matches. Size tells how often a clone was seen (once, few, many) or the class of an expanded clone, and some rows leave it out.

d_gene: TRBD1; abundance: many; j_gene: TRBJ1-1; v_gene: TRBV29-1; CDR3aa: CSVDGGQGMNTEAFF; CDR3nt: TGCAGCGTTGATGGGGGACAGGGGATGAACACTGAAGCTTTCTTT
d_gene: .; abundance: .; j_gene: TRBJ2-1; v_gene: TRBV19; CDR3aa: CASSIFVIKLPYYNEQFF; CDR3nt: TGTGCCAGTAGTATTTTTGTTATCAAACTACCCTACTACAATGAGCAGTTCTTC
d_gene: .; abundance: many; j_gene: TRBJ2-1; v_gene: TRBV7-3; CDR3aa: CASSYRPGINNEQFF; CDR3nt: TGTGCCAGCAGCTACAGACCCGGGATTAACAATGAGCAGTTCTTC
d_gene: .; abundance: .; j_gene: TRBJ1-6; v_gene: TRBV5-3; CDR3aa: CDSSLDGGNSPLHF; CDR3nt: TGTGACAGCAGCTTGGACGGAGGAAATTCACCCCTCCACTTT
d_gene: TRBD1; abundance: many; j_gene: TRBJ1-4; v_gene: TRBV6-6; CDR3aa: CASTTGTVNEKLFF; CDR3nt: TGTGCCAGCACCACGGGGACAGTTAATGAAAAGCTGTTTTTT
d_gene: .; abundance: few; j_gene: TRBJ2-1; v_gene: TRBV9; CDR3aa: CASSVATRGPISEQFF; CDR3nt: TGTGCCAGCAGCGTAGCTACAAGAGGGCCTATCTCTGAGCAGTTCTTC
d_gene: .; abundance: few; j_gene: TRBJ1-2; v_gene: TRBV2; CDR3aa: CARLATGIDGYTF; CDR3nt: TGTGCCAGACTAGCTACAGGGATCGATGGCTACACCTTC
d_gene: TRBD2; abundance: few; j_gene: TRBJ2-3; v_gene: TRBV19; CDR3aa: CASKGFPGLAGQSTDTQYF; CDR3nt: TGTGCCAGCAAGGGTTTTCCGGGACTAGCGGGACAGAGCACAGATACGCAGTATTTT
d_gene: TRBD2; abundance: .; j_gene: TRBJ2-2; v_gene: TRBV12-3/TRBV12-4; CDR3aa: CASSWGLAGGPGGELFF; CDR3nt: TGTGCCAGCAGCTGGGGACTAGCGGGAGGGCCGGGCGGGGAGCTGTTTTTT
d_gene: .; abundance: many; j_gene: TRBJ2-5; v_gene: TRBV20-1; CDR3aa: CSATEGGPRSLSLGETQYF; CDR3nt: TGCAGTGCAACCGAGGGGGGGCCCCGCTCATTATCTTTAGGAGAGACCCAGTACTTC
d_gene: TRBD1; abundance: many; j_gene: TRBJ2-2; v_gene: TRBV7-6; CDR3aa: CASSPTGVGAGELFF; CDR3nt: TGTGCCAGCAGCCCAACAGGGGTCGGGGCCGGGGAGCTGTTTTTT
d_gene: TRBD2; abundance: many; j_gene: TRBJ2-5; v_gene: TRBV9; CDR3aa: CASSATSGGQETQYF; CDR3nt: TGTGCCAGCAGCGCGACTAGCGGGGGACAAGAGACCCAGTACTTC
d_gene: TRBD1; abundance: .; j_gene: TRBJ2-1; v_gene: TRBV19; CDR3aa: CASSMGQGIYNEQFF; CDR3nt: TGTGCCAGTAGTATGGGACAGGGGATTTACAATGAGCAGTTCTTC
d_gene: TRBD2; abundance: many; j_gene: TRBJ2-3; v_gene: TRBV20-1; CDR3aa: CSATLASTDTQYF; CDR3nt: TGCAGTGCCACACTAGCGAGCACAGATACGCAGTATTTT
d_gene: TRBD2; abundance: .; j_gene: TRBJ2-7; v_gene: TRBV6-1; CDR3aa: CASSEQKGLAGGGGEQYF; CDR3nt: TGTGCCAGCAGTGAACAAAAGGGACTAGCGGGGGGCGGTGGCGAGCAGTACTTC
d_gene: TRBD1; abundance: many; j_gene: TRBJ1-3; v_gene: TRBV28; CDR3aa: CASRADRASGNTIYF; CDR3nt: TGTGCCAGCAGGGCGGACAGGGCATCTGGAAACACCATATATTTT
d_gene: TRBD2; abundance: few; j_gene: TRBJ2-7; v_gene: TRBV4-1; CDR3aa: CASSQSSLAGTYEQYF; CDR3nt: TGCGCCAGCAGCCAATCATCACTAGCGGGGACCTACGAGCAGTACTTC
d_gene: .; abundance: many; j_gene: TRBJ2-3; v_gene: TRBV4-3; CDR3aa: CASSQDSGGPDTQYF; CDR3nt: TGCGCCAGCAGCCAAGATAGTGGAGGGCCAGATACGCAGTATTTT
d_gene: .; abundance: few; j_gene: TRBJ2-7; v_gene: TRBV28; CDR3aa: CASSSPGMGEQYF; CDR3nt: TGTGCCAGCAGTTCCCCGGGCATGGGTGAGCAGTACTTC
d_gene: .; abundance: many; j_gene: TRBJ2-7; v_gene: TRBV4-1; CDR3aa: CASSRISRETYEQYF; CDR3nt: TGCGCCAGCAGCCGGATCAGCCGAGAAACCTACGAGCAGTACTTC
d_gene: .; abundance: many; j_gene: TRBJ1-1; v_gene: TRBV4-3; CDR3aa: CASSQARTGGTEAFF; CDR3nt: TGCGCCAGCAGCCAAGCGAGGACCGGTGGCACTGAAGCTTTCTTT
d_gene: TRBD1; abundance: many; j_gene: TRBJ1-5; v_gene: TRBV5-6; CDR3aa: CASSMHGTGSNLGNQPQHF; CDR3nt: TGTGCCAGCAGCATGCACGGGACAGGGAGTAATCTTGGCAATCAGCCCCAGCATTTT
d_gene: .; abundance: .; j_gene: TRBJ2-7; v_gene: TRBV4-1; CDR3aa: CASSQDSTGVGEQYF; CDR3nt: TGCGCCAGCAGCCAAGATTCGACGGGTGTCGGCGAGCAGTACTTC
d_gene: TRBD2; abundance: many; j_gene: TRBJ2-2; v_gene: TRBV7-3; CDR3aa: CASSLDPGGINTGELFF; CDR3nt: TGTGCCAGCAGCTTAGATCCGGGAGGGATCAACACCGGGGAGCTGTTTTTT
d_gene: TRBD2; abundance: many; j_gene: TRBJ2-3; v_gene: TRBV6-2/TRBV6-3; CDR3aa: CASSRVPSGRTDTQYF; CDR3nt: TGTGCCAGCAGTCGCGTCCCTAGCGGGAGAACAGATACGCAGTATTTT
d_gene: TRBD2; abundance: many; j_gene: TRBJ2-7; v_gene: TRBV4-3; CDR3aa: CASSDGTSGYEQYF; CDR3nt: TGTGCCAGCAGTGACGGGACTAGCGGGTACGAGCAGTACTTC
d_gene: .; abundance: many; j_gene: TRBJ2-3; v_gene: TRBV7-6; CDR3aa: CASSLVGPTDTQYF; CDR3nt: TGTGCCAGCAGCTTAGTGGGACCCACAGATACGCAGTATTTT
d_gene: .; abundance: .; j_gene: TRBJ2-1; v_gene: TRBV6-5; CDR3aa: CASSYPTAREQFF; CDR3nt: TGTGCCAGCAGTTACCCGACGGCTCGCGAGCAGTTCTTC
d_gene: TRBD1; abundance: .; j_gene: TRBJ1-1; v_gene: TRBV5-4; CDR3aa: CASSQDRDRTEAFF; CDR3nt: TGTGCCAGCAGCCAAGACAGGGATAGGACTGAAGCTTTCTTT
d_gene: TRBD2; abundance: few; j_gene: TRBJ2-7; v_gene: TRBV6-2/TRBV6-3; CDR3aa: CASSYRGLADYEQYF; CDR3nt: TGTGCCAGCAGTTACCGTGGACTAGCGGATTACGAGCAGTACTTC
d_gene: .; abundance: many; j_gene: TRBJ2-1; v_gene: TRBV30; CDR3aa: CACHRGTYNEQFF; CDR3nt: TGTGCCTGTCACCGGGGGACCTACAATGAGCAGTTCTTC
d_gene: .; abundance: many; j_gene: TRBJ1-5; v_gene: TRBV5-1; CDR3aa: CASSLYGNGQPQHF; CDR3nt: TGCGCCAGCAGCTTGTACGGGAATGGTCAGCCCCAGCATTTT
d_gene: TRBD1; abundance: few; j_gene: TRBJ1-1; v_gene: TRBV19; CDR3aa: CASSINAGGPEAFF; CDR3nt: TGTGCCAGTAGTATAAACGCAGGGGGCCCAGAAGCTTTCTTT
d_gene: TRBD1; abundance: few; j_gene: TRBJ1-1; v_gene: TRBV15; CDR3aa: CATSRDRQLNTEAFF; CDR3nt: TGTGCCACCAGCAGGGACAGGCAGCTGAACACTGAAGCTTTCTTT
d_gene: .; abundance: many; j_gene: TRBJ1-1; v_gene: TRBV28; CDR3aa: CASSLSPRDTEAFF; CDR3nt: TGTGCCAGCAGTTTATCCCCCCGGGACACTGAAGCTTTCTTT
d_gene: .; abundance: .; j_gene: TRBJ2-1; v_gene: TRBV7-2; CDR3aa: CASSLARLNNEQFF; CDR3nt: TGTGCCAGCAGCTTAGCGAGGCTGAACAATGAGCAGTTCTTC
d_gene: .; abundance: many; j_gene: TRBJ1-2; v_gene: TRBV12-3/TRBV12-4; CDR3aa: CASSLPGGGHYGYTF; CDR3nt: TGTGCCAGCAGTTTACCCGGTGGTGGCCACTATGGCTACACCTTC
d_gene: TRBD2; abundance: many; j_gene: TRBJ2-2; v_gene: TRBV24-1; CDR3aa: CATSDFREGGNTGELFF; CDR3nt: TGTGCCACCAGTGATTTTAGGGAGGGAGGGAACACCGGGGAGCTGTTTTTT
d_gene: .; abundance: .; j_gene: TRBJ2-1; v_gene: TRBV7-9; CDR3aa: CASSLTLENEQFF; CDR3nt: TGTGCCAGCAGCTTGACGCTAGAGAATGAGCAGTTCTTC
d_gene: .; abundance: many; j_gene: TRBJ1-3; v_gene: TRBV19; CDR3aa: CASSMDTYSGNTIYF; CDR3nt: TGTGCCAGTAGTATGGACACCTACTCTGGAAACACCATATATTTT
d_gene: TRBD2; abundance: many; j_gene: TRBJ2-3; v_gene: TRBV29-1; CDR3aa: CSVTSGITDTQYF; CDR3nt: TGCAGCGTTACGAGCGGGATAACAGATACGCAGTATTTT
d_gene: .; abundance: .; j_gene: TRBJ2-3; v_gene: TRBV4-3; CDR3aa: CASSQEGGFQPQYF; CDR3nt: TGCGCCAGCAGCCAAGAAGGAGGATTTCAGCCCCAGTATTTT
d_gene: .; abundance: many; j_gene: TRBJ1-4; v_gene: TRBV2; CDR3aa: CASSEQTGLFEKLFF; CDR3nt: TGTGCCAGCAGTGAACAAACAGGGTTATTCGAAAAACTGTTTTTT
d_gene: .; abundance: few; j_gene: TRBJ1-6; v_gene: TRBV19; CDR3aa: CASSIGSRGISSPLHF; CDR3nt: TGTGCCAGTAGTATCGGATCCAGGGGAATATCGTCACCCCTCCACTTT
d_gene: .; abundance: .; j_gene: TRBJ2-2; v_gene: TRBV3-2; CDR3aa: CATKLRDSDYTGELFF; CDR3nt: TGTGCCACCAAACTCCGGGACAGTGACTACACCGGGGAGCTGTTTTTT
d_gene: .; abundance: many; j_gene: TRBJ2-4; v_gene: TRBV6-5; CDR3aa: CASRGVKNIQYF; CDR3nt: TGTGCTAGTCGTGGTGTCAAAAACATTCAGTACTTC
d_gene: TRBD1; abundance: many; j_gene: TRBJ2-7; v_gene: TRBV4-3; CDR3aa: CASSQGTGGYYEQYF; CDR3nt: TGCGCCAGCAGCCAAGGAACAGGGGGCTACTACGAGCAGTACTTC
d_gene: .; abundance: .; j_gene: TRBJ2-3; v_gene: TRBV13; CDR3aa: CASSLAGRPSTDTQYF; CDR3nt: TGTGCCAGCAGCTTAGCCGGCAGGCCTAGCACAGATACGCAGTATTTT
d_gene: TRBD2; abundance: .; j_gene: TRBJ2-3; v_gene: TRBV29-1; CDR3aa: CSVESGAGLAGEAVFSDTQYF; CDR3nt: TGCAGCGTTGAATCGGGAGCAGGACTAGCGGGAGAGGCTGTATTCTCAGATACGCAGTATTTT
d_gene: .; abundance: many; j_gene: TRBJ2-1; v_gene: TRBV6-2/TRBV6-3; CDR3aa: CASSYLRNNEQFF; CDR3nt: TGTGCCAGCAGTTACCTCAGAAACAATGAGCAGTTCTTC
d_gene: .; abundance: .; j_gene: TRBJ2-7; v_gene: TRBV27; CDR3aa: CASSKDGPPAYEQYF; CDR3nt: TGTGCCAGCAGTAAAGACGGGCCGCCCGCCTACGAGCAGTACTTC
d_gene: .; abundance: .; j_gene: TRBJ1-2; v_gene: TRBV30; CDR3aa: CAWIHYGYTF; CDR3nt: TGTGCCTGGATTCATTATGGCTACACCTTC